Below, one TCR beta chain is given with its context. The sample is drawn from a study of blood T cell repertoires in COVID-19. Produced via immunoSEQ multiplex PCR; TCRdb's table is partial and in-frame only. The table has just over 200,000 clones, 85% to 90% seen once. The length of the CDR3 is 14 residues. Germline V CDR1 and CDR2: MNHEY, SVGAGI. After removal of 6 bases from V and 5 bases from J, the junction contained 7 bases not matched to a gene. This chain uses TRBV6-5 with TRBJ1-5; TRBD1 aligns across 7 bases. Sequencing was performed on peripheral blood. This clonotype was obtained from an elderly man with acute or convalescent COVID-19. The CDR3 is CASRPAGGYQPQHF. In DNA, the CDR3 is TGTGCCAGCAGACCCGCAGGGGGATATCAGCCCCAGCATTTT.